This is a list of T cell receptor beta chains from one sample in a study of blood T cell repertoires in COVID-19. Assay: immunoSEQ multiplex PCR; the TCRdb copy retains only in-frame clones and omits some. The data hold approximately 210,000 clones, with 75% to 90% observed a single time. Sequencing was done on a sample of peripheral blood. These receptors came from a man aged 40-49 years with acute or convalescent COVID-19. The CDR3 runs from the conserved cysteine through the conserved F or W. The D gene is left open where the match is weak. Only some rows state a clone size, as once, few, many or a class for expanded clones.

size	V	J	D	DNA	CDR3
-	TRBV11-2	TRBJ2-5	-	TGTGCCAGCTCCGGGGAGACCCAGTACTTC	CASSGETQYF
-	TRBV7-2	TRBJ1-4	-	TGTGCCAGCAGCCTCGGACTCTCTCCCCGTGAAAAACTGTTTTTT	CASSLGLSPREKLFF
-	TRBV13	TRBJ2-7	-	TGTGCCAGCAGCTTTAATTTCAGGGCCTACGAGCAGTACTTC	CASSFNFRAYEQYF
-	TRBV28	TRBJ2-3	TRBD1	TGTGCCAGCAGTTCCGCCCCAGGGGGTATCGCAGATACGCAGTATTTT	CASSSAPGGIADTQYF
-	TRBV7-7	TRBJ2-1	TRBD2	TGTGCCAGCAGCCCCGTAGCGGGGGGGTCCTACAATGAGCAGTTCTTC	CASSPVAGGSYNEQFF
-	TRBV19	TRBJ2-3	-	TGTGCCAGTAGTAACCCGGGAAGCGGTTTCACAGATACGCAGTATTTT	CASSNPGSGFTDTQYF
-	TRBV11-2	TRBJ2-7	-	TGTGCCAGCAGCCTCACAGGGTACGAGCAGTACTTC	CASSLTGYEQYF
once	TRBV16	TRBJ1-5	TRBD1	TGTGCCAGCAGCCGGACAGGGCAGGGTGACCAGCCCCAGCATTTT	CASSRTGQGDQPQHF
-	TRBV5-6	TRBJ2-3	TRBD2	TGTGCCAGCAGCTTCGGTCTGGCGGGAGGGAAAGATACGCAGTATTTT	CASSFGLAGGKDTQYF
-	TRBV30	TRBJ2-7	TRBD2	TGTGCCTGGAGAGGGACTAGCGGGGCGATTTCCTACGAGCAGTACTTC	CAWRGTSGAISYEQYF
-	TRBV6-4	TRBJ2-1	TRBD2	TGTGCCAGCAGTGACCGGGGGGACGATGAGCAGTTCTTC	CASSDRGDDEQFF
-	TRBV2	TRBJ1-2	-	TGTGCCAGCAGTGAATTTTCAGACAACCCAAACTATGGCTACACCTTC	CASSEFSDNPNYGYTF
-	TRBV6-4	TRBJ2-2	-	TGTGCCAGCAGTGACTCGTGGAGCACCGGGGAGCTGTTTTTT	CASSDSWSTGELFF
-	TRBV7-3	TRBJ2-1	TRBD2	TGTGCCAGCAGCTTACTTGGGCGGGAGAGGCAGTTCTTC	CASSLLGRERQFF
-	TRBV10-3	TRBJ1-5	-	TGTGCCATCAGTGAGCGGTTGAATCAGCCCCAGCATTTT	CAISERLNQPQHF
-	TRBV5-4	TRBJ1-5	-	TGTGCCAGCAGCTTGGGGGGCAGGGGCAATCAGCCCCAGCATTTT	CASSLGGRGNQPQHF
-	TRBV27	TRBJ2-4	-	TGTGCCAGCAGGGTAGTAGGCGGACTAGCCAAAAACATTCAGTACTTC	CASRVVGGLAKNIQYF
-	TRBV5-5	TRBJ2-5	-	TGTGCCAGCAGCTTGACGGGCGGGGTCGGGGAGACCCAGTACTTC	CASSLTGGVGETQYF
-	TRBV5-1	TRBJ1-6	TRBD1	TGCGCCAGCAGCTTGGCAGGACAGGCTGTTGATCCCCTCCACTTT	CASSLAGQAVDPLHF
-	TRBV9	TRBJ1-1	-	TGTGCCAGCAGCGTACAGGGGCGGAACACTGAAGCTTTCTTT	CASSVQGRNTEAFF
-	TRBV5-1	TRBJ1-1	-	TGCGCCAGCAGCCCGCGGGTAATGGACAGCGTGAACACTGAAGCTTTCTTT	CASSPRVMDSVNTEAFF
-	TRBV6-5	TRBJ1-4	-	TGTGCCAGCAGTTACTCGGGGGGGGTTGAAAAACTGTTTTTT	CASSYSGGVEKLFF
-	TRBV28	TRBJ1-1	TRBD1	TGTGCCAGCAGTTTCCTCCGAGGACAGGCTAGCACTGAAGCTTTCTTT	CASSFLRGQASTEAFF
-	TRBV12-3/TRBV12-4	TRBJ1-1	-	TGTGCCAGCAGTCTTTCGGTGAACACTGAAGCTTTCTTT	CASSLSVNTEAFF
once	TRBV18	TRBJ2-3	-	TGTGCCAGCGGCCCCGGGTCAGATACGCAGTATTTT	CASGPGSDTQYF
-	TRBV7-6	TRBJ2-7	-	TGTGCCAGCAGCTTAGGAGCAGGCTCCTACGAGCAGTACTTC	CASSLGAGSYEQYF
-	TRBV5-5	TRBJ2-7	TRBD2	TGTGCCAGCAGCTTGGGGACTAGCGCCTACGAGCAGTACTTC	CASSLGTSAYEQYF